This T cell receptor beta chain appears in the sequencing data of a study of blood T cell repertoires in COVID-19. Study details: Sites across the United States, Italy and Spain contributed samples from acute and convalescent COVID-19. Sources were T cells, B-cell-depleted T cells, or PBMCs; the material itself was cDNA or gDNA.

Looked up from germline, CDR1 is SNHLY and CDR2 is FYNNEI. The CDR3 sequence is 14 residues long. V dropped 5 bases and J dropped 4; count of bases not matched to a gene: 7. Authors' analysis steps: Nucleated cell counts were estimated from reference gene primer amplification. Only in-frame clones appear in the TCRdb table, and some are missing; sequencing was by immunoSEQ multiplex PCR. V and J calls and clone size come straight from that table; D and trimming were deduced from the DNA. The sample contains about 270,000 clones, about 89% of which appear only once. Source material: peripheral blood. The sequence derives from a man aged 40-49 years who had recovered from COVID-19. This chain connects TRBV2 to TRBJ2-5; 7 positions agree with TRBD2. The CDR3 reads CASSFRGGGETQYF. The CDR3 DNA reads as TGTGCCAGCAGTTTTCGTGGGGGGGGAGAGACCCAGTACTTC.